The sequence of this TCR beta chain was determined in a study of blood T cell repertoires in COVID-19. Ages ranged from about 18 to 89 years, with residence in more than 20 US areas. The CDR3 contains 16 residues. Germline loops: CDR1 MDHEN, CDR2 SYDVKM. V was cut by 8 bases and J by 4 bases, with 20 bases left in between. Profiled with immunoSEQ multiplex PCR; TCRdb holds only in-frame clones, not every one. In the table there are 60,000 to 80,000 clones, approximately 80% of which are singletons. Sequenced material: PBMCs or T cells enriched from blood (not recorded which). The chain links TRBV28 to TRBJ2-2, with D unresolved. This TCR derives from a woman in her 40s with acute COVID-19. The DNA for the CDR3 is TGTGCCAGCGTGAGGATATCCCGATTATCCACCGGGGAGCTGTTTTTT. Protein: CASVRISRLSTGELFF.